Below, one T cell receptor beta chain is given with its context. Original processing methods: Reference gene primers were amplified, and this amplification served to estimate nucleated cell counts. Method: immunoSEQ multiplex PCR; TCRdb's copy keeps in-frame clones and lacks some. That table supplies the V and J calls and clone size; D and trimming were determined from the DNA. The profile shows 430,000 or so clones, roughly 88% of them singletons. The sample is drawn from a study of blood T cell repertoires in COVID-19. CDR1 and CDR2 (germline): SGHNT, YENEEA. Losses at the gene ends were 2 bases for V and 2 bases for J; bases not matched to a gene: 8. The CDR3 totals 16 residues. Residents of about two dozen US areas, aged roughly 18 to 89 years, made up the participants. Symptom resolution, clearance, or two negative PCRs marked the recovered donors of Cohort 3.

Sequencing was carried out using PBMCs or T cells enriched from blood (not recorded which). The V call is TRBV11-3, the J call TRBJ1-1; 7 nucleotides agree with TRBD1. This TCR came from a woman in her 40s who had recovered from COVID-19. The CDR3 DNA reads as TGTGCCAGCAGCTTACTAAGGGGACAGCTTAACACTGAAGCTTTCTTT. It codes for CASSLLRGQLNTEAFF.